The present T cell receptor (beta chain) was sequenced within a study of blood T cell repertoires in COVID-19. About the study: Sites across the United States, Italy and Spain contributed samples from acute and convalescent COVID-19. PBMCs, B-cell-depleted T cells, or T cells were the source of the cDNA or gDNA that made up the material.

Trimming took off 3 bases at V and 6 bases at J, with 18 bases between the two ends. The CDR3 contains 16 residues. Germline V gene data show CDR1 as LNHDA and CDR2 as SQIVND (reference sequence). The repertoire was sequenced with immunoSEQ multiplex PCR; TCRdb's copy has only in-frame clones and lacks some. The sample holds roughly 410,000 clones; about nine tenths are singletons and the top ten take about 1.4%. This TCR was sampled from a woman between 35 and 50 years old with COVID-19, enrolled during active disease. The V gene is TRBV19, the J gene TRBJ2-1; D might be TRBD1 (6 bases). The source material was peripheral blood. In nucleotides, the CDR3 is TGTGCCAGTAGTATTCGAGCAGGGGTAGTAAGCAATGAGCAGTTCTTC. It encodes CASSIRAGVVSNEQFF. Supplemented by reference TRBV19 and TRBJ2-1, the full variable domain reads DGGITQSPKYLFRKEGQNVTLSCEQNLNHDAMYWYRQDPGQGLRLIYYSQIVNDFQKGDIAEGYSVSREKKESFPLTVTSAQKNPTAFYLCASSIRAGVVSNEQFFGPGTRLTVL.